The clone carrying this TCR beta chain was detected a few times. These data originate in a study of CD8 T cells in Susac syndrome. CDR1 and CDR2 (germline): SGHAT, FQNNGV. V shed 5 bases and J 1 base; nucleotides not matched to a gene: 6. CDR3 length: 15 residues. Random hexamers were used to reverse transcribe an amount of about 0.45 to 1 ug RNA. immunoSEQ multiplex PCR amplified TCR beta CDR3 across 54 Vbeta, 13 Jbeta. One entry per CDR3 protein results from TCRdb running MiXCR on the immunoSEQ multiplex PCR reads. The sample consists of approximately 150,000 distinct CDR3 sequences, approximately 94% of them appearing once. The T cells that were sequenced for TCR beta were CD8+ and CD4+ cells from blood. The study used healthy donors as controls matched for age and sex.

The chain employs TRBV11-2 and TRBJ1-1; 8 bases agree with TRBD1. The sequence derives from a human donor in good health. The specimen sequenced was CD4+ T cells from PBMCs. The CDR3 sequence: CASSPVQGENTEAFF. DNA for the CDR3: TGTGCCAGCAGCCCCGTACAGGGGGAGAACACTGAAGCTTTCTTT.